Presented here are 4 T cell receptor beta chains from one specimen sequenced in a study of regulatory T cells in long-lasting Graves disease. Combining iRepertoire HTBI primers with Arm-PCR of CDR3 regions, the authors built TCR beta libraries. TCRdb passed the multiplex PCR reads through MiXCR, listing each CDR3 protein once. The data show more than 450,000 distinct CDR3 sequences, about 12% seen once. Sample time point: newly diagnosed GD, antithyroid drugs for less than 3 months. The authors made the TCR library using RNA they extracted from PBMCs. These data are also associated with another study on T cells in Graves' hyperthyroidism and ophthalmopathy.

The sequenced sample was peripheral blood mononuclear cells (PBMCs), obtained at new diagnosis, from a patient treated with antithyroid drugs. The receptors derive from a woman aged 25 to 39 with Graves disease.

This clonotype was observed many times. In DNA form, the CDR3 reads TGCAGTGCTAGAGATCCCCGACTAGCAGGGGAGCTGTTTTTT. This encodes CSARDPRLAGELFF. The chain employs TRBV20-1 and TRBJ2-2, with 7 bases fitting TRBD2. This CDR3 comprises 14 residues. After removal of 0 bases from V and 8 bases from J, the junction contained 6 bases not matched to a gene. Per the germline V gene, CDR1 is DFQATT and CDR2 is SNEGSKA (reference sequence).

About this clonotype itself: Possible read error: a much larger clone is one base away. The chain has TRBV6-1 and TRBJ2-3, with D possibly being TRBD1 (6 bases). V lost 10 bases to trimming and J lost 0 bases, with 14 bases between them. Per germline, CDR1 MNHNS and CDR2 SASEGT. The CDR3 consists of 14 residues. CDR3 loop: CATSDRISTDTQYF. As DNA, the CDR3 is TGTGCCACCTCGGACAGAATAAGCACAGATACGCAGTATTTT.

As for this clonotype: This may stem from a read error, because a much larger clone lies one nucleotide away. This CDR3 is CAGSPPGHENQPQHF. DNA for the CDR3: TGTGCCGGCTCACCACCGGGACACGAGAATCAGCCCCAGCATTTT. This chain connects TRBV18 to TRBJ1-5, with D perhaps TRBD1 (6 bases). The CDR3 totals 15 residues. From germline, CDR1 is KGHSH and CDR2 LQKENI.

In this sample, this clonotype turned up a few times. The CDR3 loop reads CASSYDGETTEYF. The CDR3 coding sequence is TGTGCCAGCAGTTACGATGGGGAAACTACGGAGTACTTC. J is TRBJ2-4 and V is TRBV6-5, with D hard to call. V lost 2 bases to trimming and J lost 14 bases, with 16 bases between them. The germline V gene encodes CDR1 MNHEY and CDR2 SVGAGI. This CDR3 region has 13 residues.